The T cell receptor beta chain described here comes from a study of cytomegalovirus exposure and HLA in healthy donors (dated by TCRdb to the late 2010s). Regarding the research as a whole: An earlier analysis of roughly 630 of the donors reported about 290 Gb of sequence data and 117 million unique TCR beta sequences from 150 million to 200 million T cells. An early release that covered around 590 HLA-typed donors contained around 330 gigabases of sequencing data and about 93 million unique TCR sequences. Among the roughly 400 genotyped donors, around 79% belonged to the genetic ancestry cluster associated with self-reported Caucasian donors. The study was designed to test whether signatures of past pathogen exposure could be identified by cataloging public T cell receptors. Using immunosequencing, the study profiled T cell repertoires from around 670 subjects and related those repertoires to cytomegalovirus serostatus. A separate validation cohort of approximately 130 different subjects was used in addition to the approximately 610-subject first cohort. High-throughput TCR immunosequencing, statistical association of individual TCRs with disease status, and machine learning were combined to predict cytomegalovirus infection status. To study patterns of TCR occurrence, a later analysis re-analyzed previously published TCR beta repertoires from several hundred donors and added high-resolution HLA genotyping. Rather than drawing on any new phenotypic data, the later analysis identified candidate immune exposures from TCR beta sequences and the way those sequences occurred across donors. To decide whether each TCR beta V gene segment behaved as functional or pseudogenic, an earlier analysis of several hundred of the donors relied on high-throughput TCR beta sequencing. Donor age, sex, ethnicity and CMV serostatus were compiled together with the repertoire data. A later genetic analysis took genome-wide SNP genotypes for about 65% of the 666 donors and used that subset as a discovery cohort. Every discovery cohort repertoire had been produced on one sequencing platform. HLA typing included class I and class II loci at four-digit resolution. The number of donors typed differed by locus, with 629-630 for A, B, C, DRB1 and DQB1, about 500 for DQA1, 606 for DPA1, and some 440 for DPB1. About five DR-DQ haplotypes were treated as single units for association and clustering because of strong linkage in the cohort. Among 398 genotyped donors of the cohort, an average of about 240,000 unique TCR beta nucleotide sequences were sequenced per donor, around a sixth of them non-productive.

Overall study results and their limits: The classifier was reported to diagnose cytomegalovirus status with high specificity and sensitivity in both the original and validation cohorts. Roughly uniform sequencing depth across donors was assumed in presence/absence analyses, although this assumption may not hold. In a later analysis, TCR association rates were found to vary across HLA loci, with the most associated TCRs seen for DRB1 alleles and the fewest for HLA-C alleles. Some IMGT-functional V segments, including TRBV6-2 and TRBV6-3, could not be distinguished by the 87-base-pair reads and were therefore excluded. Compared with the 666-donor mean, donors in an Asian-associated ancestry cluster had fewer N-insertions in productive TCRs, according to a later genetic analysis. In an earlier analysis of about 600 of the donors, most TCR beta V segments appeared in productive rearrangements about 87% or about 30% of the time, broadly matching IMGT annotations. A further reported finding was that TCR beta sequences accurately predicted the HLA-A and HLA-B alleles for most subjects in the first cohort. In this cohort, only TCR beta chains were sequenced, and detectable features were limited by the absence of alpha or paired-chain data. In the study, approximately 160 TCR beta chains were listed as associated with cytomegalovirus. Immune exposure information for the cohort was limited to CMV serostatus. In vitro tests confirmed that a few of the cytomegalovirus-associated TCR beta chains recognize cytomegalovirus antigens. According to a later analysis, most CMV-associated TCR beta chains appeared to be HLA-restricted, and the HLA associations seemed to be driven largely by CMV exposure. Because some donors lacked HLA typing at each locus, the association tests relied only on the typed subset. Most TCR sequences were seen in very few donors, while some public TCRs were found in many individuals. Correlated functional status among segregating V segments might reflect linkage disequilibrium, but an unknown experimental factor could not be ruled out. In a later genetic analysis, a missense DCLRE1C variant was associated with V-gene and J-gene trimming of TCR beta chains, and the association was replicated in an independent cohort. It was suggested by the authors that the approach could potentially be generalized to other disease states and immunological phenotypes. In a later analysis, HLA-associated TCR beta chains were found to be more clonally expanded and to have lower generation probabilities than equally common non-associated chains. The sequencing pipeline was judged likely to have produced a cluster of highly shared sequence variants as a technical artifact. Several of the top co-occurrence clusters appeared to be linked to parvovirus B19, influenza, CMV and Epstein-Barr virus, according to a later analysis. In a later analysis, over 15,000 TCR beta sequences were associated with specific HLA alleles at a false discovery rate of 0.05. Some 16 rarely observed V segments, including chromosome 9 orphons, were excluded from the earlier analysis of about 600 of the donors because counts were too low. Strong co-occurrence of HLA alleles, especially DR and DQ, made assigning TCR associations to individual alleles difficult.

The cohort was made up of 500 to 800 healthy bone marrow donors. All cohort members were sampled while nominally healthy, although unrecorded immune exposures were likely present. The donor tested CMV seronegative, placing the donor among the 350 to 400 seronegative members of the cohort. Every donor gave a peripheral blood sample, and the peripheral blood mononuclear cells from that sample were used for TCR beta sequencing. The Qiagen DNeasy Blood Extraction Kit was used to extract genomic DNA from the blood cell samples. CDR1 and CDR2 are read off the germline V gene as SGHDT and YYEEEE. From cysteine to phenylalanine, the CDR3 is 19 amino acids long. Only the CDR3 region is kept as DNA, spanning 57 bases read in frame from base 1. The junction shows trimming of 4 bases on V and 4 bases on J, and the gene matches do not reach 19 bases of it. Points on this clone: The specificity of this receptor is unknown.

To prepare the library, the immunoSEQ multiplex PCR assay was applied. For the multiplex PCR, a mixture combining 60 forward primers for TCR Vbeta segments and 13 reverse primers for TCR Jbeta segments was used. The CDR3 region of rearranged TCR beta genes was amplified from genomic DNA by a multiplex PCR assay. Amplified TCR beta libraries were sequenced as 87-base-pair reads on the Illumina HiSeq System. In the paper's pipeline: A later analysis counted tens of millions of unique TCR beta chains across the roughly 700 repertoires, and approximately 11 million of these chains were shared by at least two donors. Raw reads were error-corrected and collapsed into unique sequences with a nearest-neighbor algorithm that merged closely related sequences to remove PCR and sequencing errors. CDR3 sequences were aligned to IMGT reference sequences to assign V, D and J gene segments. For a sequence to be retained, a match of at least six nucleotides was required to both a V gene segment and a J gene segment. A rearrangement counted as productive if the CDR3 had no stop codons and remained in frame with V and J, and every other rearrangement counted as non-productive. Following IMGT convention, CDR3 was defined as the stretch from the second conserved V-encoded cysteine to the conserved J-encoded phenylalanine. Sequences without an unambiguous match to a single V gene segment were excluded from the earlier analysis of several hundred of the donors. An earlier analysis of several hundred of the donors called V segments functional above 56.7% productive rearrangements and segregating when the between-donor standard deviation exceeded 5%. A statistical classification framework was built to diagnose cytomegalovirus status from the catalog of TCR beta chain sequences. In a later analysis, TCR nucleotide sequences were compared against IMGT/GENE-DB human TR gene sequences so that V and J genes could be assigned. A later analysis assigned CDR3 sequences and most-parsimonious VDJ recombination scenarios with the TCRdist pipeline. In a later analysis, each TCR beta chain was defined by its CDR3 amino acid sequence together with its V-gene family, and reads without a unique V-gene family were excluded. In a later analysis, 450 to 600 highly shared, low-generation-probability nucleotide sequences were removed to address suspected cross-contamination and a sequencing artifact. A later analysis calculated a clonal expansion index for each public chain from normalized within-repertoire ranks of inferred template counts. In a later analysis, generation probabilities were computed with a VDJ recombination model fitted to out-of-frame rearrangements, and the resulting probabilities were checked against IGoR. In a later analysis, TCR-TCR, TCR-HLA and TCR-CMV co-occurrence was scored with hypergeometric tests, and a repertoire-size bias correction was applied to TCR pairs. A later analysis estimated false discovery rates by permuting HLA or CMV assignments 20 times. In a later analysis, co-occurring TCRs were grouped using DBSCAN, with TCRdist sequence similarity added in when clustering inside HLA-allele-positive subsets. Repertoires with fewer than 30,000 or more than 120,000 public chains were left out of co-occurrence clustering, as were a handful of repertoires with anomalous nucleotide sharing. In its TCRdb copy, this immuneACCESS table keeps in-frame sequences only and misses some clones. Where compared with another copy, unresolved V genes explain less than half of these, and the others have no known cause. Clone size and V and J calls were adopted from that table, with D and trimming inferred from the DNA. For this sample, the table gives 100,000 to 150,000 clones. The ten biggest clones cover under 2.5% of the sample.

This TCR derives from a man between 40 and 49 years old in good health and CMV-seronegative. Sequenced input: PBMCs. This sequence uses TRBV5-6 and TRBJ2-5; 10 bases in between match TRBD1. The DNA is TGTGCCAGCAGCCCAATGGGGACAGGGGAAGCGAGGGAAAGAGAGACCCAGTACTTC. It translates as CASSPMGTGEARERETQYF.